This T cell receptor beta chain derives from a study of T cells in Graves' hyperthyroidism and ophthalmopathy. The wider study: At initial diagnosis, before any treatment had begun, peripheral blood was obtained.

The CDR3 regions of TCR beta were amplified from RNA transcripts. TCR CDR3 underwent first-round RT-PCR with the HTBI primer set. TCRdb called the multiplex PCR reads again in MiXCR, with one record for every CDR3 protein. The sample lists under 400,000 distinct CDR3 sequences, approximately 14% seen once, with approximately 30% in the top ten. There are a few counts of this clonotype. The CDR3 runs 12 residues. V lost 7 bases and J lost 7, with 14 bases in between. Germline V gene data show CDR1 as SNHLY and CDR2 as FYNNEI. The clonotype comes from a young woman with Graves' hyperthyroidism that later progressed to Graves' ophthalmopathy. The chain is built from TRBV2 and TRBJ2-7; D may be TRBD1 (6 bases). The sample comprised blood. DNA for the CDR3: TGTGCCAGCAAACGGACAGCCGGGGAGCAGTACTTC. Translating gives CASKRTAGEQYF.